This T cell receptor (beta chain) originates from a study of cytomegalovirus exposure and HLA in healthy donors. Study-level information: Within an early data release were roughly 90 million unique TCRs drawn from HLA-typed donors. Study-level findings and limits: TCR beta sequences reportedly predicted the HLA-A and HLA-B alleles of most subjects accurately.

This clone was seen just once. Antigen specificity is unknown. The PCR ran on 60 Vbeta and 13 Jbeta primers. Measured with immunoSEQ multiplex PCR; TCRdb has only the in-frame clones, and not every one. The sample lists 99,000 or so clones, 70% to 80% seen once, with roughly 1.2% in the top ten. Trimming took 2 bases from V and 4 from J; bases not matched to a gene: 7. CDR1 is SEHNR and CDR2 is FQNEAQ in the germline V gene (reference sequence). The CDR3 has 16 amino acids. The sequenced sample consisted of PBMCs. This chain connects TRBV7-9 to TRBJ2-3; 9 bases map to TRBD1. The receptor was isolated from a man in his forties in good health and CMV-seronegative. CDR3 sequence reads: CASSLNPGQGPDTQYF. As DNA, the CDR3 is TGTGCCAGCAGCTTAAACCCGGGACAGGGACCAGATACGCAGTATTTT.